The entry below gives a single T cell receptor beta chain sequence along with its context. Its antigen remains undetermined. Base-call qualities are not available, and no considerably larger clone is one nucleotide away. The data are from a study of blood T cell repertoires in COVID-19 (dated by TCRdb to the early 2020s). Background for the entire study: Collaborator samples came from the United States, Italy and Spain and covered acute and convalescent phases of COVID-19. A de-identified subject ID, COVID-19 status, age in years and sex were almost always included in the sample metadata. The material from the prospective study consisted of cDNA or gDNA derived from T cells, B-cell-depleted T cells, or PBMCs. Where available, HLA class I and class II types were obtained from metadata supplied by the sample provider rather than from assay-based typing. The repertoires were released in a freely available public database meant as a resource for research on the immune response to SARS-CoV-2. The samples were drawn from the first 160 participants of the ongoing ImmuneRACE study and from more than 1,000 subjects provided by 6 global collaborators. Deeply sampled blood TCRbeta repertoires from subjects exposed to, actively infected with, or recovered from COVID-19 were included in the dataset.

The CDR3 runs 16 residues from the cysteine to the phenylalanine. The sequence is cut down to CDR3 DNA, 48 bases in frame from base 1. V is pruned by 4 bases and J by 1 base, leaving 9 bases of the junction without a gene match. The germline V gene provides CDR1 LGHNA and CDR2 YSLEER. TCRbeta CDR3 regions were amplified from genomic DNA by means of the immunoSEQ Assay, a bias-controlled multiplex PCR. In the authors' own workflow: The number of nucleated cells in each sample was estimated from the amplification of reference gene primers within the assay. Sequence reads were collapsed and filtered to measure the absolute abundance of every unique TCRbeta CDR3 rearrangement. For each sample, productive Simpson clonality was calculated as the square root of Simpson's diversity index over productive rearrangements. Not all clones reach the TCRdb copy of this immuneACCESS table, which keeps in-frame sequences only. Checked studies attribute under half of the gap to unresolved V genes and leave the rest unexplained. V and J calls and clone size come straight from that table; D and trimming were deduced from the DNA. In this sample the table shows about 240,000 clones, roughly 86% of which occur a single time. Of the sample, just over 2.5% is held by the ten largest clones.

General conclusions and limits of the study: How much clinical and demographic metadata was included differed by source and by participant, and the metadata was provided uncurated.

In the prospective study, participants were about 18 to 95 years old, resided in approximately 25 geographic areas of the United States, and were enrolled through a virtual design. Cohort assignment in the prospective study relied on participant-reported clinical history from a screening survey and a study questionnaire. Mobile phlebotomists in the prospective study collected whole blood, serum and a nasopharyngeal or oropharyngeal swab from every participant. Prospective study participants could optionally give additional blood draws and questionnaires over an approximately two-month period. Blood samples from the prospective study were shipped frozen or at room temperature prior to DNA extraction.

Material for sequencing was PBMCs or T cells enriched from blood (not recorded which). This receptor chain uses TRBV4-3 and TRBJ1-1, and 7 junctional nucleotides match TRBD1. This clonotype originated in a woman in her 30s with acute COVID-19. At the DNA level, the sequence is TGCGCCAGCAGCCCAGAACAGGGGTCAGGGAACACTGAAGCTTTCTTT. This is translated as CASSPEQGSGNTEAFF.